This TCR beta chain was retrieved from a study of identical twins. Each cDNA held unique molecular identifiers, and template switching gave it a universal primer site. TCRdb reanalysed the 5' RACE reads using MiXCR and keeps one entry per CDR3 protein. The sample holds around 300,000 distinct CDR3 sequences, approximately 8.5% seen once. Unmatched junction bases numbered 12, after V lost 5 bases and J lost 1 base. Germline CDR1 reads SGHRS; CDR2 reads YFSETQ. CDR3 length equals 17 residues. Study outcomes and limitations: Twin-shared out-of-frame alpha sequences were enriched for low generation probability. Cross-sectional statistics, not tracking of the same donors, supported the conclusions. Beta clonotypes that were abundant in cord blood contained fewer insertions, a pattern absent from memory repertoires.

Remarks on this clonotype: Its antigen is unknown.

The data also belong to a second study, concerning yellow fever vaccine responses in identical twins.

The TCR sequence derives from a woman between 18 and 29 years old in good health. What was sequenced was memory (CD45RO+) T cells sorted from blood. The chain recombines TRBV5-1 with TRBJ2-3; 8 positions match TRBD2. The chain's CDR3 is CASSPGGTIKGTDTQYF. The CDR3 DNA follows: TGCGCCAGCAGTCCGGGGGGGACAATCAAGGGCACAGATACGCAGTATTTT.